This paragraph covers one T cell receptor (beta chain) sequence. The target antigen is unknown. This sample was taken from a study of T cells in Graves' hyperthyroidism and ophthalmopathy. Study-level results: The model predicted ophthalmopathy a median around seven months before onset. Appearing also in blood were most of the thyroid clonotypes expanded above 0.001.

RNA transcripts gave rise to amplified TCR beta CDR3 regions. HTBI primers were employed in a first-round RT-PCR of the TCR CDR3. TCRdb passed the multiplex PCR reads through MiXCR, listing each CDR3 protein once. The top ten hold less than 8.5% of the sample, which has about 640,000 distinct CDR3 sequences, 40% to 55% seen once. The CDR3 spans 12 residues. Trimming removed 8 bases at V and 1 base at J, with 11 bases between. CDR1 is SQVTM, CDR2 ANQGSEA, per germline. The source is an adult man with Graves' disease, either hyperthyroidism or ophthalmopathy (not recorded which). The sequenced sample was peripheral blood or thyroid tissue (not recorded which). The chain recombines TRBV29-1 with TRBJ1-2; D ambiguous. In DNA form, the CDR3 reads TGCAGCAGTTACGCTCTTAACTATGGCTACACCTTC. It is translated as CSSYALNYGYTF.